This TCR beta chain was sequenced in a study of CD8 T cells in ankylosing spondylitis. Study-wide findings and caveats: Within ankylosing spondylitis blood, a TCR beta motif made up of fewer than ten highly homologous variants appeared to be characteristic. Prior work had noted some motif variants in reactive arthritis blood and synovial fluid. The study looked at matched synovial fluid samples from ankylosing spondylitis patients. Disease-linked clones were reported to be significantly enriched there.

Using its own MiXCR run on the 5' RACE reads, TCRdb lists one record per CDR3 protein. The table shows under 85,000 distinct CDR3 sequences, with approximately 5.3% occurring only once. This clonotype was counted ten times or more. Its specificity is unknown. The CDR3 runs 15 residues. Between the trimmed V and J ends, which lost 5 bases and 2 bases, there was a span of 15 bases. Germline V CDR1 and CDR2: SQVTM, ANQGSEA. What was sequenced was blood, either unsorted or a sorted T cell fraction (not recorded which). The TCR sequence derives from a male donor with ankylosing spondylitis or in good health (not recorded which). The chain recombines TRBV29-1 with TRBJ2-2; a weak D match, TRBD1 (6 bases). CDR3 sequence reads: CSVRTQGGNTGELFF. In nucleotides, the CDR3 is TGCAGCGTTCGTACTCAAGGGGGTAACACCGGGGAGCTGTTTTTT.